A single sample is the source of the 8 T cell receptor beta chains below, sequenced in a study of OX40 agonist ivuxolimab in advanced cancers. Libraries were made using the immunoSEQ multiplex PCR assay. In TCRdb, the immuneACCESS table is reduced to in-frame sequences with V and J assigned. These tables do not hold every clone; where another copy was compared, an unresolved V gene accounts for under half, and the others remain unexplained. In all, the sample holds 90,000 or so clones, and more than 75% of those were seen once. The leading ten clones occupy roughly 4% of the sample. This specimen was CD4+ or CD8+ T cells sorted from blood, taken in a trial of the OX40 agonist ivuxolimab. The origin of the receptors is an adult with an advanced solid tumor such as melanoma, head and neck, liver or kidney cancer.

This clone was counted once. J is TRBJ1-2 and V is TRBV19; no clear D gene. Germline V lookup: CDR1 LNHDA, CDR2 SQIVND (reference sequence). The V gene lost 0 bases and the J gene lost 5 bases, with 7 bases spanning the gap. The CDR3 is 13 amino acids. CDR3 region: CASSIEGVYGYTF. The CDR3 coding sequence is TGTGCCAGTAGTATAGAGGGTGTATATGGCTACACCTTC.

V is TRBV7-6 and J is TRBJ1-2; D is possibly TRBD1 (6 bases). The CDR3 is made up of 14 amino acids. V was trimmed by 6 bases and J by 2 bases, leaving 13 bases between them. Germline CDR1 and CDR2: SGHVS and FNYEAQ. CDR3 amino acids: CASSETTGNYGYTF. The CDR3 nucleotides read TGTGCCAGCAGTGAAACCACAGGGAACTATGGCTACACCTTC.

V usage is TRBV14 and J usage is TRBJ1-1; D unclear. V was cut by 6 bases and J by 0 bases, with 17 bases left in between. The CDR3 length is 16 residues. The germline CDR1 and CDR2 sequences are SGHDN and FVKESK. CDR3 sequence: CASRLWRSKVNTEAFF. In DNA, the CDR3 is TGTGCCAGCAGACTGTGGAGGAGTAAAGTGAACACTGAAGCTTTCTTT.

The V gene is TRBV5-1, the J gene TRBJ2-3, with D perhaps assigned TRBD1 or TRBD2 (5 bases each). V lost 5 bases and J 4 bases, leaving 23 bases between the germline ends. The CDR3 spans 17 residues. Germline CDR1 is SGHRS and CDR2 is YFSETQ. The CDR3 region has the DNA TGCGCCAGCAGTTTTGGGGGTAGTCTTTATTATGCAGATACGCAGTATTTT. The encoded protein is CASSFGGSLYYADTQYF.

This chain links TRBV2 with TRBJ2-1; the D gene is possibly TRBD2 (5 bases). The CDR3 is made up of 12 amino acids. Germline V gives CDR1 SNHLY, CDR2 FYNNEI. Trimming removed 5 bases at V and 8 bases at J, with 10 bases between. CDR3 sequence reads: CASSSTSHEQFF. The CDR3 DNA is TGTGCCAGCAGTTCAACTAGTCATGAGCAGTTCTTC.

The CDR3 DNA is TGCGCCAGCAGCCAAGAGGGAAGGGGGAGGGCCGGGGAGCTGTTTTTT. It yields the protein CASSQEGRGRAGELFF. V is TRBV4-1 and J is TRBJ2-2; D may be TRBD2 (7 bases). V was cut by 0 bases and J by 6 bases, with 14 bases left in between. This CDR3 spans 16 amino acids. The V gene's germline CDR1 is MGHRA and CDR2 YSYEKL.

V gene TRBV5-6 combines with J gene TRBJ2-6, with D possibly matching TRBD1 (5 bases). Trimming took off 4 bases at V and 0 bases at J, with 8 bases between the two ends. CDR3 size: 15 residues. The germline V gene has CDR1 SGHDT and CDR2 YYEEEE. As DNA, the CDR3 is TGTGCCAGCAGCGGTGACAGCTCTGGGGCCAACGTCCTGACTTTC. This translates into CASSGDSSGANVLTF.

The genes are TRBV6-6 and TRBJ1-2, with a tentative D call TRBD1 (5 bases). The CDR3 consists of 12 residues. V was trimmed by 5 bases and J by 4 bases, leaving 8 bases between them. Germline assignment: CDR1 MNHNY and CDR2 SVGAGI (reference sequence). CDR3 region: CASSRDSYGYTF. The CDR3 nucleotides are TGTGCCAGCAGTCGCGACAGCTATGGCTACACCTTC.